The 22 T cell receptor beta chains listed next were all sequenced from one sample in a study of shared T cell receptors in the human thymus. Produced via immunoSEQ multiplex PCR; TCRdb's table is partial and in-frame only. The sample holds hundreds of thousands of clones, 78% seen once. These data were also reused for a study on human thymus T cells.

The sample was thymocytes. The receptors derive from a boy under two years old with a congenital heart defect.

CDR3 sequence reads: CASSLRRDGGTDTQYF. The CDR3 coding sequence is TGTGCCAGCAGCTTACGGCGGGACGGGGGGACAGATACGCAGTATTTT. V is TRBV7-2 and J is TRBJ2-3; 7 positions agree with TRBD2. The CDR3 is 16 residues long. Trimming removed 2 bases from V and 3 bases from J; junction bases left unmatched: 8. Germline assignment: CDR1 SGHTA and CDR2 FQGNSA.

The chain uses TRBV7-8 and TRBJ1-5; D not resolved. V lost 1 base, J lost 5 bases, and 15 bases lay in between. The CDR3 is 16 residues long. Germline V gene data show CDR1 as SGHVS and CDR2 as FQNEAQ. In nucleotides, the CDR3 is TGTGCCAGCAGCTTAGGGCCCCTCGGGTGGGATCAGCCCCAGCATTTT. The encoded protein is CASSLGPLGWDQPQHF.

V usage is TRBV15 and J usage is TRBJ1-6, with 7 bases aligning to TRBD1. Germline trimming cut 6 bases from V and 1 base from J; bases unmatched to any gene: 3. Germline V gene sequence: CDR1 LNHNV, CDR2 YYDKDF (reference sequence). The CDR3 sequence is 15 residues long. The CDR3 protein is CATSRDRSYNSPLHF. In DNA, the CDR3 is TGTGCCACCAGTAGGGACAGATCCTATAATTCACCCCTCCACTTT.

This clone appeared once. The chain has TRBV6-1 and TRBJ2-6, with no clear D. The CDR3 spans 17 residues. Trimming stripped 2 bases from V and 0 bases from J, with 11 bases between. Germline CDR1 and CDR2: MNHNS and SASEGT. The CDR3 nucleotides are TGTGCCAGCAGTGAACTGTGGCAGGACTCTGGGGCCAACGTCCTGACTTTC. Its translation is CASSELWQDSGANVLTF.

The chain couples TRBV6-5 to TRBJ2-4; unclear D gene. The V gene's germline CDR1 is MNHEY and CDR2 SVGAGI. The germline V and J ends were trimmed by 1 base and 9 bases, with 10 bases remaining between them. This CDR3 is 13 amino acids long. CDR3 region: CASSYYASTIQYF. CDR3 in DNA: TGTGCCAGCAGTTACTATGCTAGTACCATTCAGTACTTC.

This chain joins TRBV13 and TRBJ2-7, with 8 bases that match TRBD1. Germline CDR1 and CDR2: PRHDT and FYEKMQ (reference sequence). V was clipped by 8 bases and J by 3 bases; unmatched bases: 6. The CDR3 is 13 amino acids. CDR3 in DNA: TGTGCCAGCCCAGGGACAGGAATCTACGAGCAGTACTTC. This translates into CASPGTGIYEQYF.

The table lists this clone with a count of one. This chain links TRBV4-3 with TRBJ2-1, with D perhaps matching TRBD2 (6 bases). The CDR3 covers 14 residues. Trimming cost V 5 bases and J 10 bases, with 18 bases left between them. Germline V lookup: CDR1 LGHNA, CDR2 YSLEER. Here the CDR3 reads CASSSLTTSPEQFF. The CDR3 nucleotides are TGCGCCAGCAGCTCCCTTACCACTAGCCCCGAGCAGTTCTTC.

The chain links TRBV4-1 to TRBJ2-7; unclear D gene. Germline V gives CDR1 MGHRA, CDR2 YSYEKL. V was cut by 2 bases and J by 5 bases, with 7 bases left in between. The CDR3 loop spans 12 amino acids. The CDR3, as DNA: TGCGCCAGCAGCCAACCCCCTCACGAGCAGTACTTC. Residues: CASSQPPHEQYF.

The rearrangement joins TRBV7-9 to TRBJ1-3, with TRBD1 matching 10 bases. CDR1 and CDR2 from the germline V gene are SEHNR and FQNEAQ (reference sequence). CDR3 length: 17 residues. The junction had 6 bases not matched to a gene; V was cut back by 4 bases and J by 0 bases. Here the CDR3 reads CASSSRDRGSSGNTIYF. DNA of the CDR3: TGTGCCAGCAGCTCCCGGGACAGGGGAAGCTCTGGAAACACCATATATTTT.

This chain connects TRBV7-8 to TRBJ2-7; possible D gene TRBD2, 7 bases. The V end lost 3 bases, the J end lost 3 bases, and 12 bases lay between the germline ends. This CDR3 is built from 14 residues. Germline CDR1 is SGHVS and CDR2 is FQNEAQ. The CDR3 here is CASSLGGAHYEQYF. In DNA form, the CDR3 reads TGTGCCAGCAGCTTGGGGGGGGCGCACTACGAGCAGTACTTC.

This clone was observed a few times. The chain employs TRBV7-9 and TRBJ1-2; tentatively, D is TRBD1 (5 bases). Germline values: CDR1 SEHNR, CDR2 FQNEAQ (reference sequence). The CDR3 covers 15 residues. The germline V and J ends were trimmed by 5 bases and 2 bases, with 15 bases remaining between them. The CDR3 nucleotides are TGTGCCAGCAGCCAGGGTAGGGCAGGGAACTATGGCTACACCTTC. This codes for CASSQGRAGNYGYTF.

V and J are TRBV4-2 and TRBJ2-5, with 13 nucleotides matching TRBD2. V shed 0 bases and J 3 bases; nucleotides not matched to a gene: 4. Germline CDR1 and CDR2: LGHNA and YNFKEQ. This CDR3 comprises 17 residues. The CDR3 loop reads CASSQDAGLAGEETQYF. In nucleotides, the CDR3 is TGTGCCAGCAGCCAAGACGCCGGACTAGCGGGAGAAGAGACCCAGTACTTC.

This clone was detected a few times. V and J are TRBV11-2 and TRBJ2-3; TRBD2 matches 10 bases. Germline V CDR1 and CDR2: SGHAT, FQNNGV. This CDR3 has 19 residues. With 4 bases clipped from V and 4 bases from J, the junction kept 17 bases outside the gene matches. CDR3 sequence: CASSYLGGKREGRADTQYF. In nucleotides, the CDR3 is TGTGCCAGCAGCTACCTAGGAGGGAAGCGGGAGGGCCGCGCAGATACGCAGTATTTT. Filled out from reference TRBV11-2 and TRBJ2-3, the complete variable domain reads EAGVAQSPRYKIIEKRQSVAFWCNPISGHATLYWYQQILGQGPKLLIQFQNNGVVDDSQLPKDRFSAERLKGVDSTLKIQPAKLEDSAVYLCASSYLGGKREGRADTQYFGPGTRLTVL.

CDR3 region: CASSEQGNNEQFF. For the CDR3, the DNA is TGTGCCAGCAGTGAGCAGGGTAACAATGAGCAGTTCTTC. The chain employs TRBV6-1 and TRBJ2-1, with a weak D call TRBD1 (5 bases). Germline V CDR1 and CDR2: MNHNS, SASEGT. Trimming left V 3 bases short and J 5 bases short, with 8 bases between. The CDR3 loop spans 13 amino acids.

The chain recombines TRBV27 with TRBJ2-5; 13 positions agree with TRBD2. This CDR3 has 14 residues. The V gene's germline CDR1 is MNHEY and CDR2 SMNVEV (reference sequence). V was clipped by 10 bases and J by 7 bases; unmatched bases: 9. DNA of the CDR3: TGTGCCACAAGGACTAGCGGGAGATCGGCGACCCAGTACTTC. It yields the protein CATRTSGRSATQYF.

This clone was observed once. The rearrangement uses TRBV6-1 and TRBJ2-1; TRBD1 matches 10 bases. Germline values: CDR1 MNHNS, CDR2 SASEGT. The CDR3 has 16 amino acids. V was clipped by 3 bases and J by 6 bases; unmatched bases: 8. The CDR3 spells CASSDHRDRGPNEQFF. In DNA, the CDR3 is TGTGCCAGCAGTGATCACCGGGACAGGGGCCCCAATGAGCAGTTCTTC.

This chain joins TRBV30 and TRBJ2-1; 12 bases map to TRBD2. After removal of 1 base from V and 5 bases from J, the junction contained 12 bases not matched to a gene. The CDR3 sequence is 18 residues long. Germline assignment: CDR1 GTSNPN and CDR2 SVGIG (reference sequence). The CDR3 region has the DNA TGTGCCTGGAGTGGGGGGGGCCGACTAGCGGGAGCGAACAATGAGCAGTTCTTC. Protein sequence: CAWSGGGRLAGANNEQFF.

The chain employs TRBV28 and TRBJ2-1; tentative D call: TRBD2 (6 bases). The V and J ends lost 8 bases and 2 bases respectively, with 13 bases between them. Germline V gene data show CDR1 as MDHEN and CDR2 as SYDVKM. The CDR3 is 14 amino acids. CDR3 loop: CASAWVAAYNEQFF. The CDR3 DNA sequence: TGTGCCAGCGCTTGGGTAGCGGCCTACAATGAGCAGTTCTTC.

The rearrangement uses TRBV9 and TRBJ1-2; 9 nucleotides align to TRBD1. The CDR3 covers 17 residues. With V trimmed by 4 bases and J by 4 bases, 14 bases remained unmatched. Germline CDR1 SGDLS, CDR2 YYNGEE. This CDR3 is CASSLRDREDMSYGYTF. The DNA of the CDR3 is TGTGCCAGCAGCCTTCGGGACAGGGAAGATATGAGCTATGGCTACACCTTC.

The chain has TRBV6-6 and TRBJ2-1; 7 bases map to TRBD1. This CDR3 contains 13 residues. V lost 6 bases and J lost 7; bases outside the gene matches: 6. The V gene's germline CDR1 is MNHNY and CDR2 SVGAGI (reference sequence). The DNA for the CDR3 is TGTGCCAGCAGCAACAGGGGAAGGAATGAGCAGTTCTTC. Amino acid sequence: CASSNRGRNEQFF.

The J gene is TRBJ2-3, the V gene TRBV4-2, with a weak D call TRBD2 (5 bases). Germline lookup yields CDR1 LGHNA and CDR2 YNFKEQ. This CDR3 has 15 residues. V was cut by 1 base and J by 6 bases, with 14 bases left in between. CDR3 bases: TGTGCCAGCAGCCAAGTCCCGCGGAGGAGGGATACGCAGTATTTT. Translation: CASSQVPRRRDTQYF.

The chain carries TRBV27 and TRBJ2-7; the match to TRBD1 covers 9 bases. Per the germline V gene, CDR1 is MNHEY and CDR2 is SMNVEV (reference sequence). V trimming: 7 bases; J trimming: 2 bases; junction bases outside the gene matches: 6. This CDR3 spans 14 amino acids. CDR3 residues: CASTKTGGPYEQYF. CDR3 in DNA: TGTGCCAGCACCAAGACAGGGGGACCCTACGAGCAGTACTTC.